These 29 T cell receptor beta chains were sequenced from one sample in a study of T cell responses to AZD1222 COVID-19 vaccine. Only in-frame clones appear in the TCRdb table, and some are missing; sequencing was by immunoSEQ multiplex PCR. The sample gives around 78,000 clones, approximately 90% of which show up once; roughly a quarter is in the top ten. The specimen comprised peripheral blood, sampled on day 0 of AZD1222 vaccination. The receptors derive from an adult in good health.

This rearrangement joins TRBV7-3 to TRBJ2-2, with D possibly matching TRBD2 (5 bases). This CDR3 has 17 amino acids. Trimming shortened V by 5 bases and J by 0 bases, and 16 bases separated the two germline ends. Germline loops: CDR1 SGHTA, CDR2 FQGTGA. The CDR3 nucleotides are TGTGCCAGCAGCCCAAAGGCACCGGGATCGAACACCGGGGAGCTGTTTTTT. Translated, it gives CASSPKAPGSNTGELFF.

This clone came up a few times. The V call is TRBV7-8, the J call TRBJ1-1; 9 bases are a match to TRBD1. This CDR3 has 15 amino acids. Germline V gene sequence: CDR1 SGHVS, CDR2 FQNEAQ. Trimming took 9 bases from V and 3 from J; bases not matched to a gene: 11. The CDR3 is CASGERTGADTEAFF. The CDR3 DNA reads as TGTGCCAGTGGTGAAAGGACAGGGGCGGACACTGAAGCTTTCTTT.

The rearrangement links TRBV15 to TRBJ2-1; D is unclear. This CDR3 region has 16 residues. The germline V and J ends were trimmed by 5 bases and 4 bases, with 18 bases remaining between them. Germline V gene lookup returns CDR1 LNHNV and CDR2 YYDKDF (reference sequence). For the CDR3, the DNA is TGTGCCACCAGCGTCAGCAAGGCTAGGGATTACAATGAGCAGTTCTTC. Its protein is CATSVSKARDYNEQFF.

V gene TRBV5-4 combines with J gene TRBJ1-4; D unresolved. Germline V lookup: CDR1 SGHNT, CDR2 YYREEE (reference sequence). The CDR3 spans 15 residues. V was shortened by 3 bases and J by 0 bases, with 9 bases between the two germline ends. Here the CDR3 reads CASSSDGATNEKLFF. The CDR3 bases are TGTGCCAGCAGCTCCGACGGTGCAACTAATGAAAAACTGTTTTTT.

Only one count was recorded for this clone. V usage is TRBV3-1 (or the pseudogene TRBV3-2) and J usage is TRBJ2-2, with no clear D. Germline loops: CDR1 LGHDT, CDR2 YNNKEL (reference sequence). The CDR3 consists of 14 residues. Trimming took 0 bases from V and 6 from J, leaving 8 bases between them. The CDR3 coding sequence is TGTGCCAGCAGCCAAGAGCAAGTCGCCGGGGAGCTGTTTTTT. This gives the protein CASSQEQVAGELFF.

The genes are TRBV28 and TRBJ1-2; D is ambiguous. Germline-derived CDR1 and CDR2 are MDHEN and SYDVKM. V was shortened by 7 bases and J by 4 bases, with 7 bases between the two germline ends. This CDR3 is built from 11 residues. The CDR3 region is CASTDLYGYTF. In DNA, the CDR3 is TGTGCCAGCACAGACCTCTATGGCTACACCTTC.

This sequence joins TRBV5-4 and TRBJ2-1; 8 nucleotides line up with TRBD2. This CDR3 has 14 amino acids. Germline CDR1 reads SGHNT; CDR2 reads YYREEE (reference sequence). The ends lost 0 bases at V and 9 bases at J; junction bases unmatched: 5. Here the CDR3 reads CASSLASGSIEQFF. CDR3 DNA sequence: TGTGCCAGCAGCTTGGCCAGCGGGAGCATTGAGCAGTTCTTC.

The rearrangement joins TRBV5-4 to TRBJ1-2; weak D call: TRBD1 (5 bases). Germline loops: CDR1 SGHNT, CDR2 YYREEE (reference sequence). This CDR3 has 13 amino acids. V lost 4 bases and J lost 8, with 15 bases in between. The CDR3, as DNA: TGTGCCAGCAGCCTGAGTGGGGGTAAGGGCTACACCTTC. Translation: CASSLSGGKGYTF.

In its sample, this clone was seen a few times. V and J are TRBV5-4 and TRBJ2-2, with D perhaps matching TRBD1 or TRBD2 (5 bases each). The CDR3 sequence is 16 residues long. CDR1 is SGHNT and CDR2 is YYREEE in the germline V gene (reference sequence). The V end was cut by 0 bases, the J end by 2 bases, with 11 bases between. The CDR3 nucleotides read TGTGCCAGCAGCTTGGGGCAGGGAGCAAACACCGGGGAGCTGTTTTTT. The encoded protein is CASSLGQGANTGELFF.

The genes are TRBV6-5 and TRBJ1-1; D unclear. The V gene lost 8 bases and the J gene lost 2 bases, with 15 bases spanning the gap. This CDR3 has 14 amino acids. The germline CDR1 and CDR2 sequences are MNHEY and SVGAGI. CDR3 sequence reads: CASHADRTNTEAFF. CDR3 in DNA: TGTGCCAGCCATGCCGATCGGACCAACACTGAAGCTTTCTTT.

CDR3 nucleotides: TGTGCCAGCAGCCAAGGGGACAGGCGAGCGGGTGAGCAGTACTTC. This encodes CASSQGDRRAGEQYF. This chain uses TRBV3-1 (or the pseudogene TRBV3-2) with TRBJ2-7; 8 nucleotides agree with TRBD1. CDR3 length: 15 residues. Trimming at V came to 1 base and at J to 7 bases, leaving 9 bases not matched to a gene. From germline, CDR1 is LGHDT and CDR2 YNNKEL (reference sequence).

The rearrangement uses TRBV2 and TRBJ1-3, with 7 bases that match TRBD1. The CDR3 is 13 amino acids. Germline V gene lookup returns CDR1 SNHLY and CDR2 FYNNEI. V lost 5 bases, J lost 4 bases, and 2 bases stayed unmatched. This CDR3 is CASSLDRGNTIYF. CDR3 DNA sequence: TGTGCCAGCAGTTTGGACAGGGGAAACACCATATATTTT. The full variable domain, in which reference TRBV2 and TRBJ1-3 provide the parts outside the CDR3, is EPEVTQTPSHQVTQMGQEVILRCVPISNHLYFYWYRQILGQKVEFLVSFYNNEISEKSEIFDDQFSVERPDGSNFTLKIRSTKLEDSAMYFCASSLDRGNTIYFGEGSWLTVV.

The gene calls are TRBV7-2 and TRBJ1-6; 7 positions match TRBD1. From germline, CDR1 is SGHTA and CDR2 FQGNSA. V lost 2 bases, J lost 5 bases, and 3 bases stayed unmatched. The length of the CDR3 is 15 residues. CDR3 amino acids: CASSLTGQDNSPLHF. The CDR3 DNA reads TGTGCCAGCAGCTTAACCGGACAGGATAATTCACCCCTCCACTTT.

The chain uses TRBV30 and TRBJ1-2, with TRBD1 matching over 9 bases. Germline CDR1 is GTSNPN and CDR2 is SVGIG (reference sequence). J gave up 4 bases and V 4 bases, and 10 bases lay outside the gene matches. The CDR3 loop spans 15 amino acids. CDR3 protein: CAWMPGQGSRYGYTF. CDR3 nucleotides: TGTGCCTGGATGCCGGGACAGGGCTCCCGCTATGGCTACACCTTC.

This chain links TRBV11-2 with TRBJ2-5; D is uncertain. V gave up 3 bases and J gave up 5 bases, with 7 bases separating them. The CDR3 contains 12 residues. Germline V gene lookup returns CDR1 SGHAT and CDR2 FQNNGV. The CDR3 region has the DNA TGTGCCAGCAGCTTTGCCCTGGAGACCCAGTACTTC. It yields the protein CASSFALETQYF.

The gene calls are TRBV18 and TRBJ1-5; a weak D match, TRBD1 (5 bases). The germline CDR1 and CDR2 sequences are KGHSH and LQKENI. The ends were cut back, 2 bases at V and 5 bases at J, with 7 bases in the middle. The CDR3 extends over 13 amino acids. DNA of the CDR3: TGTGCCAGCTCACCAGCACAGGATCAGCCCCAGCATTTT. This sequence encodes CASSPAQDQPQHF.

This chain links TRBV28 with TRBJ2-3; possible D gene TRBD1, 5 bases. Germline-derived CDR1 and CDR2 are MDHEN and SYDVKM. The V end was cut by 4 bases, the J end by 1 base, with 12 bases between. The CDR3 extends over 15 amino acids. The CDR3 region is CASSSRTHRTDTQYF. The CDR3 nucleotides are TGTGCCAGCAGTTCCCGGACACACCGCACAGATACGCAGTATTTT.

This chain uses TRBV7-2 with TRBJ2-3; the match to TRBD2 covers 9 bases. The CDR3 runs 15 residues. Germline lookup yields CDR1 SGHTA and CDR2 FQGNSA. V was pared by 4 bases and J by 5 bases, with 7 bases of the junction left unmatched. CDR3 region: CASSSPGLALDTQYF. The DNA for the CDR3 is TGTGCCAGCAGCTCCCCGGGACTAGCTCTAGATACGCAGTATTTT.

This chain connects TRBV3-1 (or the pseudogene TRBV3-2) to TRBJ2-1; TRBD2 matches at 8 bases. V trimming: 0 bases; J trimming: 7 bases; junction bases outside the gene matches: 8. Per the germline V gene, CDR1 is LGHDT and CDR2 is YNNKEL (reference sequence). This CDR3 region has 16 residues. The CDR3 spells CASSQDVREAQNEQFF. CDR3 in DNA: TGTGCCAGCAGCCAAGATGTGCGGGAGGCCCAGAATGAGCAGTTCTTC.

The chain uses TRBV28 and TRBJ2-1; 8 nucleotides align to TRBD2. Per the germline V gene, CDR1 is MDHEN and CDR2 is SYDVKM. Trimming took 7 bases from V and 10 from J; bases not matched to a gene: 9. CDR3 length equals 13 residues. The CDR3 sequence is CASTIAGLGEQFF. The DNA for the CDR3 is TGTGCCAGCACGATAGCGGGGCTTGGGGAGCAGTTCTTC.

The chain carries TRBV3-1 (or the pseudogene TRBV3-2) and TRBJ2-7, with TRBD2 matching over 9 bases. This CDR3 is built from 16 residues. V gave up 3 bases and J gave up 4 bases; unmatched junction bases: 10. Germline lookup yields CDR1 LGHDT and CDR2 YNNKEL (reference sequence). CDR3 coding DNA: TGTGCCAGCAGCCACCCCGGGGGTAGCGGGAGTTACGAGCAGTACTTC. Its protein is CASSHPGGSGSYEQYF.

This chain joins TRBV10-3 and TRBJ2-6; a weak D match, TRBD1 (5 bases). The germline V gene has CDR1 ENHRY and CDR2 SYGVKD. V lost 4 bases to trimming and J lost 4 bases, with 14 bases between them. The CDR3 is 16 residues long. The CDR3 DNA sequence: TGTGCCATCAGTGGCAATTCAGGGTCCGGGGCCAACGTCCTGACTTTC. Protein: CAISGNSGSGANVLTF.

V and J are TRBV25-1 and TRBJ1-4; the match to TRBD1 covers 9 bases. After removal of 5 bases from V and 8 bases from J, the junction contained 9 bases not matched to a gene. The CDR3 is 15 residues long. Germline loops: CDR1 MGHDK, CDR2 SYGVNS. This CDR3 reads CASSYRGLRTEKLFF. The DNA for the CDR3 is TGTGCCAGCAGTTACAGGGGGCTCCGCACGGAAAAACTGTTTTTT.

V gene TRBV9 combines with J gene TRBJ2-1; unclear D gene. CDR3 length equals 13 residues. V lost 4 bases, J lost 6 bases, and 11 bases lay in between. In germline, CDR1 is SGDLS, CDR2 YYNGEE. The CDR3, as DNA: TGTGCCAGCAGCCTGAGCGATCTCAATGAGCAGTTCTTC. Translated, it gives CASSLSDLNEQFF. Looking up the rest from reference TRBV9 and TRBJ2-1 gives the full variable domain: DSGVTQTPKHLITATGQRVTLRCSPRSGDLSVYWYQQSLDQGLQFLIQYYNGEERAKGNILERFSAQQFPDLHSELNLSSLELGDSALYFCASSLSDLNEQFFGPGTRLTVL.

The chain links TRBV7-2 to TRBJ2-2, with 8 bases that match TRBD2. This CDR3 has 16 residues. The trim removed 8 bases at V and 6 bases at J, leaving 14 bases unmatched. Germline CDR1 is SGHTA and CDR2 is FQGNSA. The CDR3 loop reads CASRIGGALGSGELFF. CDR3 nucleotide sequence: TGTGCCAGCCGGATCGGGGGGGCGCTTGGTTCCGGGGAGCTGTTTTTT.

In the case of this clone: The sample has other DNA sequences that encode this CDR3 too. The V and J genes are TRBV7-9 and TRBJ1-2, with a possible D match to TRBD1 (5 bases). Per the germline V gene, CDR1 is SEHNR and CDR2 is FQNEAQ (reference sequence). CDR3 size: 13 residues. Trimming pared 2 bases from V and 6 bases from J, leaving 10 bases between. CDR3 residues: CASSLSGGDGYTF. DNA of the CDR3: TGTGCCAGCAGCTTAAGCGGGGGGGATGGCTACACCTTC.

The chain is built from TRBV3-1 (or the pseudogene TRBV3-2) and TRBJ1-2; D unclear. CDR3 length: 14 residues. The germline CDR1 and CDR2 sequences are LGHDT and YNNKEL (reference sequence). Deletions cut 4 bases from V and 4 bases from J, with 13 bases between. The CDR3 here is CASSPAGNGYGYTF. CDR3 sequence (DNA): TGTGCCAGCAGCCCTGCGGGGAACGGCTATGGCTACACCTTC.

This clone was observed a few times. The chain is built from TRBV7-8 and TRBJ2-7; 10 positions match TRBD2. Looked up from germline, CDR1 is SGHVS and CDR2 is FQNEAQ. The ends lost 4 bases at V and 3 bases at J; junction bases unmatched: 9. The CDR3 runs to 16 residues. In DNA form, the CDR3 reads TGTGCCAGCAGCTCCTTAGCGGGAGGACGCTACTACGAGCAGTACTTC. Translation gives CASSSLAGGRYYEQYF.

This clone was seen a handful of times. This chain connects TRBV28 to TRBJ1-2; 8 nucleotides agree with TRBD1. J lost 1 base, V lost 6 bases, and 4 bases had no gene match. There are 14 residues in the CDR3. The V gene's germline CDR1 is MDHEN and CDR2 SYDVKM. CDR3 protein: CASRLQGDNYGYTF. The CDR3 nucleotides read TGTGCCAGCAGGCTACAGGGGGATAACTATGGCTACACCTTC.